This entry features one T cell receptor (beta chain) sequence. Its antigen remains unknown. A much larger clone sits a single nucleotide away, making a read error possible. These data originate in a study of CD8 T cells in ankylosing spondylitis. Study-level findings and limits: Fewer than ten highly homologous variants made up a TCR beta motif that seemed to typify ankylosing spondylitis blood.

V was pared by 3 bases and J by 3 bases, with 11 bases between. Germline CDR1 and CDR2: KGHSH and LQKENI. The CDR3 is made up of 14 amino acids. TCRdb itself ran the 5' RACE reads through MiXCR, one entry per CDR3 protein. The sample contains about 460,000 distinct CDR3 sequences, 5.3% of which appear only once. The rearrangement uses TRBV18 and TRBJ1-2; the D is unclear. What was sequenced was blood, either unsorted or a sorted T cell fraction (not recorded which). The TCR was taken from a male donor with ankylosing spondylitis. The chain's CDR3 is CASSPNLGDYGYTF. CDR3 bases: TGTGCCAGCTCACCGAACCTAGGAGACTATGGCTACACCTTC.